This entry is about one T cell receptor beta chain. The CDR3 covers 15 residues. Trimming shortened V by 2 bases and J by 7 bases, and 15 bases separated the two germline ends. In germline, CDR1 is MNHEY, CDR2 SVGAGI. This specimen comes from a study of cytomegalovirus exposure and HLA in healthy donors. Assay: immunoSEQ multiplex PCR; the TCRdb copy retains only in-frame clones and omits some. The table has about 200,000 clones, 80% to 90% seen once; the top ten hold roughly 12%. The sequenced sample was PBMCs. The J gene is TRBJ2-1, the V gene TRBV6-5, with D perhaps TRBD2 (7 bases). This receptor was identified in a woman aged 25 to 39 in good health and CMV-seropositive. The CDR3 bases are TGTGCCAGCAGTTACCGGGGGGCTACCCCTAATGAGCAGTTCTTC. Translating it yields CASSYRGATPNEQFF.